The T cell receptor beta chain described here comes from a study of blood T cell repertoires in COVID-19. Across the study: Collection of acute and convalescent COVID-19 samples took place in the United States, Italy and Spain. In each case, the material was cDNA or gDNA derived from T cells, B-cell-depleted T cells, or PBMCs.

Per the germline V gene, CDR1 is LNHNV and CDR2 is YYDKDF (reference sequence). V was shortened by 5 bases and J by 4 bases, with 9 bases between the two germline ends. The CDR3 runs 13 residues. This clone was seen a handful of times. Sequencing was performed with immunoSEQ multiplex PCR; in TCRdb, only in-frame clones are kept and a portion is missing. The repertoire includes fewer than 300,000 clones, about 80% of them detected once, and around 7.8% sits in the top ten. This chain joins TRBV15 and TRBJ1-5; tentative D call: TRBD1 (6 bases). Sequencing was performed on peripheral blood. The origin of this receptor is a human donor in a cohort sampled during active COVID-19. The CDR3 sequence: CATSYQGNQPQHF. CDR3 nucleotide sequence: TGTGCCACCAGCTATCAGGGGAATCAGCCCCAGCATTTT.